The rows below give T cell receptor beta chains drawn from one sample of a study of shared clonotypes between healthy human individuals. The assay was immunoSEQ multiplex PCR, and TCRdb's table has in-frame clones only and misses some. The data contain about 2.1 million clones, 90% to 95% of them singletons. Sample: naive CD8+ T cells from PBMCs. The receptors come from a man younger than 35 in good health. Some clones in this sample may be carry-over from other donors' samples. Both conserved end residues are part of each CDR3. A D gene is named only where the DNA matches it firmly. Only some rows state a clone size, as once, few, many or a class for expanded clones.

>TRBV28|18|TRBJ1-4|-|-
TGTGCCAGCTCGGAGGAGAAAAAATTTGCTATATCTAATGAAAAACTGTTTTTT
CASSEEKKFAISNEKLFF
>TRBV7-3|15|TRBJ2-5|TRBD1|-
TGTGCCAGCAGCCCCGGGACAGGCTATCAAGAGACCCAGTACTTC
CASSPGTGYQETQYF
>TRBV11-2|15|TRBJ2-7|-|-
TGTGCCAGCAGCTTATCTGCAGCTCACTCCTACGAGCAGTACTTC
CASSLSAAHSYEQYF
>TRBV29-1|16|TRBJ2-1|TRBD2|-
TGCAGCGCACGCGCCCCGGGGCGGGAGACCAACAATGAGCAGTTCTTC
CSARAPGRETNNEQFF
>TRBV5-6|15|TRBJ1-2|-|-
TGTGCCAGCAGCTTGGAAGGGCTTGGGGCGTATGGCTACACCTTC
CASSLEGLGAYGYTF
>TRBV29-1|12|TRBJ2-7|TRBD2|-
TGCAGCGGACTAGCGGGAGTTCGCGAGCAGTACTTC
CSGLAGVREQYF
>TRBV7-8|13|TRBJ2-7|-|-
TGTGCCAGCAGCTTAGTTTTGGCGCGGGAGCAGTACTTC
CASSLVLAREQYF
>TRBV28|13|TRBJ2-7|TRBD1|-
TGTGCCAGCAACGTGGGACAGGGGGGCGAGCAGTACTTC
CASNVGQGGEQYF
>TRBV13|15|TRBJ1-2|-|few
TGTGCCAGCAGCTTACGTTCTGCGACTAACTATGGCTACACCTTC
CASSLRSATNYGYTF
>TRBV7-9|18|TRBJ2-3|-|-
TGTGCCAGCAGCTTACCCCTCGCTAAGAAACCAAGCACAGATACGCAGTATTTT
CASSLPLAKKPSTDTQYF
>TRBV7-9|16|TRBJ2-5|-|-
TGTGCCAGCAGCCTACCTCGCGAGGGCTTTGGCGAGACCCAGTACTTC
CASSLPREGFGETQYF
>TRBV6-1|15|TRBJ2-3|-|-
TGTGCCAGCACACGACTTAAGGACAGCACAGATACGCAGTATTTT
CASTRLKDSTDTQYF
>TRBV7-9|19|TRBJ2-6|TRBD1|-
TGTGCCAGCAGCTCCAACTCCGGGACAGGGCCTTCTGGGGCCAACGTCCTGACTTTC
CASSSNSGTGPSGANVLTF
>TRBV9|12|TRBJ2-7|-|once
TGTGCCAGCAGCTCTCAGGGCGACGAGCAGTACTTC
CASSSQGDEQYF
>TRBV7-9|13|TRBJ1-2|-|-
TGTGCCAGCAGCAACGTAGAGTACTATGGCTACACCTTC
CASSNVEYYGYTF
>TRBV27|15|TRBJ1-5|-|-
TGTGCCAGCAGTTCGGCCTTGTTTGGGAATCAGCCCCAGCATTTT
CASSSALFGNQPQHF
>TRBV28|14|TRBJ2-7|TRBD1|-
TGTGCCAGCAGTTTACTAGGACAGGGATACGAGCAGTACTTC
CASSLLGQGYEQYF
>TRBV7-2|15|TRBJ2-7|-|-
TGTGCCAGCAGCTCTAGACAAGAGGGGTTCTACGAGCAGTACTTC
CASSSRQEGFYEQYF
>TRBV28|18|TRBJ2-1|TRBD2|-
TGTGCCAGCAGTTTTTCGAGGGAGGGTTTGAGCTCCTACAATGAGCAGTTCTTC
CASSFSREGLSSYNEQFF
>TRBV6-4|16|TRBJ2-1|TRBD2|-
TGTGCCAGCAGTCCCGCTAGCGGGAGGGCCTACAATGAGCAGTTCTTC
CASSPASGRAYNEQFF
>TRBV6-5|13|TRBJ2-1|-|-
TGTGCCAGCAGTTACTCCGACGGTGGTGAGCAGTTCTTC
CASSYSDGGEQFF
>TRBV4-3|16|TRBJ1-2|-|-
TGCGCCAGCAGCCAAGGGGTGGGGGGCGGAACCTATGGCTACACCTTC
CASSQGVGGGTYGYTF
>TRBV28|16|TRBJ2-7|-|-
TGTGCCAGCAGTCCAACTACCCGGGACGGACCCTACGAGCAGTACTTC
CASSPTTRDGPYEQYF
>TRBV19|15|TRBJ2-1|-|-
TGTGCCAGTAGTATAGCGACGGACCTCTACAATGAGCAGTTCTTC
CASSIATDLYNEQFF
>TRBV27|15|TRBJ2-1|TRBD1|-
TGTGCCAGCAGCAAAGGGACAGGGGGGTACAATGAGCAGTTCTTC
CASSKGTGGYNEQFF
>TRBV5-4|14|TRBJ2-7|-|-
TGTGCCAGCAGGGCCGGGACTGCCTCCTACGAGCAGTACTTC
CASRAGTASYEQYF
>TRBV4-1|15|TRBJ2-1|-|-
TGCGCCAGCAGCCAAGGCAGCTGGTCCTACAATGAGCAGTTCTTC
CASSQGSWSYNEQFF
>TRBV27|13|TRBJ2-7|-|-
TGTGCCAGCAGTTTATCGCTAGAGACCGAGCAGTACTTC
CASSLSLETEQYF
>TRBV19|12|TRBJ2-7|-|-
TGTGCCAGTAGTATTGGAGGGAACGAGCAGTACTTC
CASSIGGNEQYF
>TRBV11-2|18|TRBJ1-1|-|-
TGTGCCAGCAGCTTAGTTTTGCGACAGACGGATCTCAACACTGAAGCTTTCTTT
CASSLVLRQTDLNTEAFF
>TRBV19|13|TRBJ2-2|-|once
TGTGCCAGTAGTATAGGAGGTGCCGGGGAGCTGTTTTTT
CASSIGGAGELFF
>TRBV6-1|16|TRBJ1-4|-|-
TGTGCCAGCAGTGAATTTGGGGGTGCAACTAATGAAAAACTGTTTTTT
CASSEFGGATNEKLFF
>TRBV6-6|14|TRBJ2-3|-|-
TGTGCCAGCAGTTGGTGGGGGAGTGGAGATACGCAGTATTTT
CASSWWGSGDTQYF
>TRBV28|15|TRBJ2-3|-|once
TGTGCCAGCAGTTTGGGCCCCTTGGACACAGATACGCAGTATTTT
CASSLGPLDTDTQYF
>TRBV5-8|14|TRBJ1-5|-|-
TGTGCCAGCAGCTTGGGACATCCAAATCAGCCCCAGCATTTT
CASSLGHPNQPQHF
>TRBV4-1|18|TRBJ2-6|-|once
TGCGCCAGCAGACCAAGAGCACAGGCTCGGTCGGGGGCCAACGTCCTGACTTTC
CASRPRAQARSGANVLTF
>TRBV7-9|15|TRBJ2-7|-|-
TGTGCCAGCAGCCCTGGACTAACTTCCCCCTACGAGCAGTACTTC
CASSPGLTSPYEQYF
>TRBV7-9|11|TRBJ2-7|-|-
TGTGCCAGCAGCTGGGGTGTCGAGCAGTACTTC
CASSWGVEQYF
>TRBV6-5|15|TRBJ2-3|TRBD2|-
TGTGCCAGCAGTTACCTAGCGGGAGGTGTAGATACGCGGTATTTT
CASSYLAGGVDTRYF
>TRBV6-5|12|TRBJ2-1|-|-
TGTGCCAGCAGTTACTCTAGGGATGAGCAGTTCTTC
CASSYSRDEQFF
>TRBV5-1|20|TRBJ2-1|TRBD1|-
TGCGCCAGCAGCTTATCCTGGACAGGGGACAGCGGGACTCCCTACAATGAGCAGTTCTTC
CASSLSWTGDSGTPYNEQFF
>TRBV9|14|TRBJ2-7|TRBD1|-
TGTGCCAGCAGCGCAACAGGGGGCCCCCACGAGCAGTACTTC
CASSATGGPHEQYF
>TRBV6-5|14|TRBJ1-6|-|-
TGTGCCAGCAGTTACGGCGATTCCCATTCACCCCTCCACTTT
CASSYGDSHSPLHF
>TRBV27|14|TRBJ2-1|TRBD1|-
TGTGCCAGCAGGGACAGGCCCTGGGGCAATGAGCAGTTCTTC
CASRDRPWGNEQFF
>TRBV6-4|17|TRBJ2-2|TRBD2|-
TGTGCCAGGTTAGCGGGAGGGCCCCTACGAACCGCCGGGGAGCTGTTTTTT
CARLAGGPLRTAGELFF
>TRBV29-1|14|TRBJ1-2|TRBD1|-
TGCAGCGTAATACGTCGGGACAGAAACTATGGCTACACCTTC
CSVIRRDRNYGYTF
>TRBV2|15|TRBJ2-7|-|-
TGTGCCAGCAGTCCTACAGGGGACTCGGGCTACGAGCAGTACTTC
CASSPTGDSGYEQYF
>TRBV6-1|14|TRBJ2-1|TRBD2|-
TGTGCCAGCAGCGTAGCGGGAAGTTGGTATGAGCAGTTCTTC
CASSVAGSWYEQFF
>TRBV27|12|TRBJ2-3|-|once
TGTGCCAGCAACGCTGGCACAGATACGCAGTATTTT
CASNAGTDTQYF
>TRBV27|14|TRBJ2-3|TRBD2|-
TGTGCCAGCAGTTTTACGGGAGGGTCAAATACGCAGTATTTT
CASSFTGGSNTQYF
>TRBV9|15|TRBJ2-5|-|-
TGTGCCAGCAGCGACGGGACACCCCTCGGGGGGACCCAGTACTTC
CASSDGTPLGGTQYF
>TRBV19|16|TRBJ1-2|-|-
TGTGCCAGTAGCGACTCGTGGGGGACCGAGAACTATGGCTACACCTTC
CASSDSWGTENYGYTF
>TRBV15|13|TRBJ2-1|-|-
TGTGCCACTGACGACGGGGCGGACAATGAGCAGTTCTTC
CATDDGADNEQFF
>TRBV28|14|TRBJ2-7|TRBD2|-
TGTGCCAGCAGTTTCGGGACTAGTGGATCCGAGCAGTACTTC
CASSFGTSGSEQYF
>TRBV9|15|TRBJ1-2|-|-
TGTGCCAGCAGCGCCAGGCCCCTGGAAAGCTATGGCTACACCTTC
CASSARPLESYGYTF